These 8 T cell receptor beta chains were sequenced from one sample in a study of identifying expanded T cells in peripheral blood. Some clones are missing from TCRdb's copy, which holds only in-frame ones; the method was immunoSEQ multiplex PCR. The table includes more than 70,000 clones, 70% to 90% detected once. The source material was blood. The receptors come from a person aged 18 to 70 in good health.

The chain has TRBV29-1 and TRBJ1-2; D is perhaps TRBD1 (5 bases). The V gene's germline CDR1 is SQVTM and CDR2 ANQGSEA. This CDR3 spans 12 amino acids. Trimming pared 3 bases from V and 6 bases from J, leaving 11 bases between. This chain's CDR3 is CSVDRGPDGYTF. CDR3 DNA sequence: TGCAGCGTTGATAGGGGCCCTGATGGCTACACCTTC.

The rearrangement uses TRBV30 and TRBJ1-1, with D possibly TRBD1 on 5 matching bases. V gave up 1 base and J gave up 1 base, with 13 bases separating them. The CDR3 runs to 15 residues. The germline V gene has CDR1 GTSNPN and CDR2 SVGIG (reference sequence). CDR3 sequence reads: CAWSGWGRPNTEAFF. CDR3 DNA: TGTGCCTGGAGTGGCTGGGGCAGGCCGAACACTGAAGCTTTCTTT.

This clone was observed a handful of times. The gene calls are TRBV6-4 and TRBJ1-5; 8 bases are shared with TRBD1. This CDR3 has 18 amino acids. The V and J ends lost 2 bases and 6 bases, in that order; junction bases with no gene match: 15. Germline CDR1 is MRHNA and CDR2 is SNTAGT. This CDR3 is CASSDGQGARNFGQPQHF. CDR3 in DNA: TGTGCCAGCAGTGACGGTCAGGGGGCGAGGAATTTCGGTCAGCCCCAGCATTTT.

The J gene is TRBJ1-2, the V gene TRBV19; 12 positions match TRBD1. Trimming removed 6 bases from V and 4 bases from J; junction bases left unmatched: 6. Germline CDR1 is LNHDA and CDR2 is SQIVND (reference sequence). CDR3 length: 15 residues. Here the CDR3 reads CASRGTGGARYGYTF. CDR3 DNA: TGTGCCAGTAGGGGGACAGGGGGCGCTCGCTATGGCTACACCTTC.

V usage is TRBV5-1 and J usage is TRBJ2-1, with TRBD1 matching over 12 bases. The CDR3 extends over 13 amino acids. Germline CDR1 is SGHRS and CDR2 is YFSETQ. V trimming: 8 bases; J trimming: 9 bases; junction bases outside the gene matches: 6. This CDR3 reads CASAGTGGTEQFF. The CDR3 DNA sequence: TGCGCCAGTGCCGGGACAGGGGGCACTGAGCAGTTCTTC.

The chain combines TRBV11-2 with TRBJ1-4; the D gene is possibly TRBD1 (5 bases). V was trimmed by 1 base and J by 10 bases, leaving 19 bases between them. Germline-derived CDR1 and CDR2 are SGHAT and FQNNGV. The CDR3 spans 16 residues. In DNA form, the CDR3 reads TGTGCCAGCAGCTTAGCCCCGACAGCAGTTTCCGGAAAACTGTTTTTT. The encoded protein is CASSLAPTAVSGKLFF.

This clone was observed once. The rearrangement links TRBV5-4 to TRBJ2-1, with 7 nucleotides matching TRBD1. This CDR3 comprises 15 residues. CDR1 SGHNT and CDR2 YYREEE come from the germline V gene (reference sequence). The V and J ends lost 4 bases and 10 bases, in that order; junction bases with no gene match: 14. The CDR3 region has the DNA TGTGCCAGCAGCCGATCCTCGACAGGGTCGGGCGAGCAGTTCTTC. It codes for CASSRSSTGSGEQFF.

The CDR3 DNA reads TGTGCCAGTACCCCAGGGACTAGCGGGGGAGAGACCCAGTACTTC. Translated, it gives CASTPGTSGGETQYF. The chain uses TRBV19 and TRBJ2-5; 14 bases map to TRBD2. Germline CDR1 is LNHDA and CDR2 is SQIVND (reference sequence). This CDR3 is 15 amino acids long. V lost 7 bases to trimming and J lost 4 bases; unmatched junction nucleotides: 5. Combining the CDR3 with reference TRBV19 and TRBJ2-5 gives the whole variable domain DGGITQSPKYLFRKEGQNVTLSCEQNLNHDAMYWYRQDPGQGLRLIYYSQIVNDFQKGDIAEGYSVSREKKESFPLTVTSAQKNPTAFYLCASTPGTSGGETQYFGPGTRLLVL.